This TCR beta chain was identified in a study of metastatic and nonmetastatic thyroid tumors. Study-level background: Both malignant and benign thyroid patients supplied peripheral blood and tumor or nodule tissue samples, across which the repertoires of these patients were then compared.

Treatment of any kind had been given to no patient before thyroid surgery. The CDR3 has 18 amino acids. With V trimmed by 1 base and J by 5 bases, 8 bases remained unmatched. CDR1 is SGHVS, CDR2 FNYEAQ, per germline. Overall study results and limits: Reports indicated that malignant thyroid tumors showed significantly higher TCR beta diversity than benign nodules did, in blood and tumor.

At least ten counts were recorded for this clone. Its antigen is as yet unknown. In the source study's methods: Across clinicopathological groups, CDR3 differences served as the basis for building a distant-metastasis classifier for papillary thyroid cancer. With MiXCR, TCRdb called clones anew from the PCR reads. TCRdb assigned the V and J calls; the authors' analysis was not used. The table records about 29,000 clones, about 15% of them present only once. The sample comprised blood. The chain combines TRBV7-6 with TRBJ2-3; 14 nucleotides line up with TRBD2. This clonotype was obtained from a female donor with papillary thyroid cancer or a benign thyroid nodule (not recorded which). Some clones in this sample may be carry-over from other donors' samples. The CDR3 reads CASSLVIGLAGGGDTQYF. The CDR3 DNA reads TGTGCCAGCAGCTTAGTAATCGGACTAGCGGGAGGAGGAGATACGCAGTATTTT. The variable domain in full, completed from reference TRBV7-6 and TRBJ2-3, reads GAGVSQSPRYKVTKRGQDVALRCDPISGHVSLYWYRQALGQGPEFLTYFNYEAQQDKSGLPNDRFSAERPEGSISTLTIQRTEQRDSAMYRCASSLVIGLAGGGDTQYFGPGTRLTVL.